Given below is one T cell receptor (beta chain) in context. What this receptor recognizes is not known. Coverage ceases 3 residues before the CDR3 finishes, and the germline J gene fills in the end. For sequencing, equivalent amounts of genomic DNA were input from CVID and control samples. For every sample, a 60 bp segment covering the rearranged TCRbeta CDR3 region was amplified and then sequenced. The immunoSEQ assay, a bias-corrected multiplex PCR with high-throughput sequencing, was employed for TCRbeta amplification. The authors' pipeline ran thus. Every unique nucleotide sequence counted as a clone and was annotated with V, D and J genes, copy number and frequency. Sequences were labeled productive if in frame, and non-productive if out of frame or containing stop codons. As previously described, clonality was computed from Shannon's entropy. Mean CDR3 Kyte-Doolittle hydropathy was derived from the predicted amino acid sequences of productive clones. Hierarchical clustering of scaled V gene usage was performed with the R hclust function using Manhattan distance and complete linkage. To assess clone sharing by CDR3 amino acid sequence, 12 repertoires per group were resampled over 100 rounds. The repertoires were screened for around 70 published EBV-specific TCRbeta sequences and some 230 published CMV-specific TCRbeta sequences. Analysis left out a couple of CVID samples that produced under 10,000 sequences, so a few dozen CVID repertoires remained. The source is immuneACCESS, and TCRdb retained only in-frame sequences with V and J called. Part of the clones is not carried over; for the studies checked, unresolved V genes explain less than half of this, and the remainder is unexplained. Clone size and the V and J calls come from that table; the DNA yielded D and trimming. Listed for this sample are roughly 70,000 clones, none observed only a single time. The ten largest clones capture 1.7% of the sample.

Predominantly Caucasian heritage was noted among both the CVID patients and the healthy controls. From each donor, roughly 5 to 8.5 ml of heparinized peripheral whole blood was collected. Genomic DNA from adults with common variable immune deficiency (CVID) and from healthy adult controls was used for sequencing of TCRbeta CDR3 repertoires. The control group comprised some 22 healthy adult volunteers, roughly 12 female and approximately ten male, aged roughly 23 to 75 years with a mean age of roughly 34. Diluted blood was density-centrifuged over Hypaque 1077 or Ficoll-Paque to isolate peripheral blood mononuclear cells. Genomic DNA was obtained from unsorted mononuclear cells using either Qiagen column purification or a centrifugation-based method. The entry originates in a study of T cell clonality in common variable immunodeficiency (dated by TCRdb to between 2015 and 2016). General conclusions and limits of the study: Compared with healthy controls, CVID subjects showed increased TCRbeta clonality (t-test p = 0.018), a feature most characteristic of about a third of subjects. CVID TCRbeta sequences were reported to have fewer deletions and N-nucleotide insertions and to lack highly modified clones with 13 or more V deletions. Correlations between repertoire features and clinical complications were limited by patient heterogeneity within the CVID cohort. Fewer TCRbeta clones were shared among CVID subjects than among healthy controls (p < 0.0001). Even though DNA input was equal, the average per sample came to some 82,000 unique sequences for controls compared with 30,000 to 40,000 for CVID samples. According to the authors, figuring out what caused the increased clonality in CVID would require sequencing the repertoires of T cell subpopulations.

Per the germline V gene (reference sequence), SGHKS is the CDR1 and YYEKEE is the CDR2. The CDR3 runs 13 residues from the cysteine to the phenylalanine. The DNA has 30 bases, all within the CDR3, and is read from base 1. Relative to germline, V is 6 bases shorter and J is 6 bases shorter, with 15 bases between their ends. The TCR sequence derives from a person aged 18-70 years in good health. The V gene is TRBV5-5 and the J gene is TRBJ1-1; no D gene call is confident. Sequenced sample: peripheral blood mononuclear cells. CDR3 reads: CASKRHGTPEAFF. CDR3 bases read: TGTGCCAGCAAAAGACATGGAACGCCTGAA.